This T cell receptor (beta chain) was recovered during a study of beta chain features in type 1 diabetes. The study, taken as a whole, reports: Type 1 diabetes patients had moderately but significantly shorter TCRB CDR3s in all four CD4+ subsets.

CDR3 length: 13 residues. After removal of 3 bases from V and 6 bases from J, the junction contained 3 bases not matched to a gene. Germline values: CDR1 KGHSH, CDR2 LQKENI. With respect to this clone: Its antigen is unknown.

Expressed TCRB transcripts were sequenced because the entire RNA isolate underwent reverse transcription. Libraries were prepared by immunoSEQ multiplex PCR; TCRdb keeps only in-frame clonotypes and omits some of them. The repertoire consists of more than 300,000 clones, with around 12% occurring once and the leading ten covering 0.01%. The genes are TRBV18 and TRBJ2-3, with 7 positions matching TRBD2. The sequencing input was naive CD4+ T cells from blood. This TCR derives from a woman aged 18-29 years with type 1 diabetes. CDR3 amino acids: CASSPHGRDTQYF. CDR3 nucleotides: TGTGCCAGCTCACCCCACGGGAGGGATACGCAGTATTTT.